The following is a T cell receptor beta chain sequence with its context. The germline V gene has CDR1 SGHRS and CDR2 YFSETQ. The V segment lost 4 bases and the J segment 5 bases; nucleotides outside the gene matches: 9. CDR3 length: 16 residues. The data were taken from a study of blood T cell repertoires in COVID-19. The overall study: The samples span acute and convalescent COVID-19 from the United States, Italy and Spain. Sample material is recorded as cDNA or gDNA derived from T cells, B-cell-depleted T cells, or PBMCs.

TCRdb keeps only in-frame clones here, not all; method: immunoSEQ multiplex PCR. This sample has 200,000 to 300,000 clones; more than 85% occur once, and the top ten carry approximately 4.1%. The TCR comes from a woman younger than 45 who had recovered from COVID-19. Sequenced material: PBMCs or T cells enriched from blood (not recorded which). The chain employs TRBV5-1 and TRBJ2-5, with 12 nucleotides matching TRBD2. This CDR3 reads CASSPRTSGDRETQYF. CDR3 DNA: TGCGCCAGCAGCCCCAGGACTAGCGGGGATAGGGAGACCCAGTACTTC.